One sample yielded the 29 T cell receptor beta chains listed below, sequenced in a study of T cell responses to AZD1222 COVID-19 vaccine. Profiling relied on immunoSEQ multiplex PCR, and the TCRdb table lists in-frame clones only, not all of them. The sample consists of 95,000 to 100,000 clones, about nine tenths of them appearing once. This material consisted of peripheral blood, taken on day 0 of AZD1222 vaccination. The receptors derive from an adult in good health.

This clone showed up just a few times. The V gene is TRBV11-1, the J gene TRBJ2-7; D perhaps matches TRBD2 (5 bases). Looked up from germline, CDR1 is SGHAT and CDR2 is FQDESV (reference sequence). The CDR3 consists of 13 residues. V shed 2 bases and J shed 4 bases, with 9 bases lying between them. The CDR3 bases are TGTGCCAGCAGCTTAATGTCGGGGTACGAGCAGTACTTC. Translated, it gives CASSLMSGYEQYF.

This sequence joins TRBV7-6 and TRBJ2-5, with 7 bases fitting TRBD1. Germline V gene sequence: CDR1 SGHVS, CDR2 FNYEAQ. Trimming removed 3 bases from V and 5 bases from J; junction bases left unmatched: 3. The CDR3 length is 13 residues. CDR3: CASSLTGLETQYF. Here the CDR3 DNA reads TGTGCCAGCAGCTTGACAGGGTTGGAGACCCAGTACTTC.

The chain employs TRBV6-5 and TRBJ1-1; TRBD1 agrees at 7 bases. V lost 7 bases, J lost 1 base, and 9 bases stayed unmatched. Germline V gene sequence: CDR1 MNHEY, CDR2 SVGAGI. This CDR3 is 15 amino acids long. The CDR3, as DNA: TGTGCCAGCAAGGAAGGGGGCGCTTGGAACACTGAAGCTTTCTTT. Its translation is CASKEGGAWNTEAFF.

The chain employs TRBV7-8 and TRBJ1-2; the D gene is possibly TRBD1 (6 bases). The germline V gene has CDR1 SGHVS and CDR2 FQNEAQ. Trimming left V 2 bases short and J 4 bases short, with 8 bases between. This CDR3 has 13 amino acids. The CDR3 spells CASSLSGAYGYTF. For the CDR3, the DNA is TGTGCCAGCAGCTTATCAGGGGCCTATGGCTACACCTTC. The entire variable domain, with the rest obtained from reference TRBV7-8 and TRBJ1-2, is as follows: GAGVSQSPRYKVAKRGQDVALRCDPISGHVSLFWYQQALGQGPEFLTYFQNEAQLDKSGLPSDRFFAERPEGSVSTLKIQRTQQEDSAVYLCASSLSGAYGYTFGSGTRLTVV.

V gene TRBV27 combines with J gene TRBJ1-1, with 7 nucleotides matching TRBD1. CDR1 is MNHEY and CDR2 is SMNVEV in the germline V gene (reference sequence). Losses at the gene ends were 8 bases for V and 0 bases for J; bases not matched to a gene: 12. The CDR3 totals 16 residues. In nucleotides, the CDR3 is TGTGCCAGCTCCGCCTTGACAGGGCTCATGAACACTGAAGCTTTCTTT. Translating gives CASSALTGLMNTEAFF.

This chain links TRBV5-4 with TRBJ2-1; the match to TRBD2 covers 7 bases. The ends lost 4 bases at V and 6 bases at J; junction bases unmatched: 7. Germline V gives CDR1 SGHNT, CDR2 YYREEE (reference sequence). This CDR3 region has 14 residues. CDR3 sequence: CASSLGGWVNEQFF. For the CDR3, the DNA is TGTGCCAGCAGCCTCGGGGGGTGGGTCAATGAGCAGTTCTTC.

In nucleotides, the CDR3 is TGTGCCACCCGAGGGGAACTTTATTTAGTAAAAGCTTTCTTT. It yields the protein CATRGELYLVKAFF. The J gene is TRBJ1-1, the V gene TRBV6-5, with TRBD1 as a possible D gene (5 bases). Germline V CDR1 and CDR2: MNHEY, SVGAGI. The CDR3 runs to 14 residues. Trimming took 10 bases from V and 9 from J, leaving 24 bases between them.

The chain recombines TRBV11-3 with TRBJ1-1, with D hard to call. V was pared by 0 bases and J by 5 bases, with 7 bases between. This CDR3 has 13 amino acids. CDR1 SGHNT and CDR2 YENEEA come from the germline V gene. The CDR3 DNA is TGTGCCAGCAGCTTAGAGGCGGAGACTGAAGCTTTCTTT. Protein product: CASSLEAETEAFF.

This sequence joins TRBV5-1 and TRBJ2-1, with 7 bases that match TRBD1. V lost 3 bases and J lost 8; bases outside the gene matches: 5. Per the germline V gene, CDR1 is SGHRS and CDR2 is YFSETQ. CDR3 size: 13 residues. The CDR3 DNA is TGCGCCAGCAGCTCCACGACAGGGCATGAGCAGTTCTTC. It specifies CASSSTTGHEQFF.

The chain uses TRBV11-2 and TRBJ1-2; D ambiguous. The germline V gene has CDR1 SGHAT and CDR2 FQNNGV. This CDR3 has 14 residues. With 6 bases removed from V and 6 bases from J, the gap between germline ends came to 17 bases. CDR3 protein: CASRQWSGPDGYTF. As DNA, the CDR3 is TGTGCCAGCAGGCAGTGGTCGGGTCCCGATGGCTACACCTTC.

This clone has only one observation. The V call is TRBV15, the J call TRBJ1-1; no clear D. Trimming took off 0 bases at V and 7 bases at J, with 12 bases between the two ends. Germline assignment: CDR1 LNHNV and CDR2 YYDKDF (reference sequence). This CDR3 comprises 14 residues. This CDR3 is CATSRDMDGLEAFF. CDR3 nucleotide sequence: TGTGCCACCAGCAGAGATATGGACGGACTTGAAGCTTTCTTT.

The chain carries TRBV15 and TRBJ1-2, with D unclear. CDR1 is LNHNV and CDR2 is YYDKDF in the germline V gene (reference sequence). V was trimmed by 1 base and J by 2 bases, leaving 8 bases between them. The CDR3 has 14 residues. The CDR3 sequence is CATSRGSGNYGYTF. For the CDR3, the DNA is TGTGCCACCAGCAGAGGCAGCGGGAACTATGGCTACACCTTC.

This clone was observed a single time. CDR3 DNA: TGCAGTGGAGACAGGGTAGGCGAGCAGTACTTC. This codes for CSGDRVGEQYF. This chain links TRBV20-1 with TRBJ2-7; 7 nucleotides match TRBD1. V lost 7 bases, J lost 6 bases, and 6 bases stayed unmatched. This CDR3 is built from 11 residues. Germline V lookup: CDR1 DFQATT, CDR2 SNEGSKA (reference sequence).

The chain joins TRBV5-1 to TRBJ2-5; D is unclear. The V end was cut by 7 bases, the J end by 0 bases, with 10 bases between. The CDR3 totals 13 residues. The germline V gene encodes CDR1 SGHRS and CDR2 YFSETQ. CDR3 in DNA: TGCGCCAGCCGACCGGGCTACCAAGAGACCCAGTACTTC. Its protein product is CASRPGYQETQYF.

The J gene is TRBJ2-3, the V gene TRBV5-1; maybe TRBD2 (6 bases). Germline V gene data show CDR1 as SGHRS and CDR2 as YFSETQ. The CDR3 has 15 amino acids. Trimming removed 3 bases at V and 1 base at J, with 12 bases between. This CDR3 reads CASSSSPGGTDTQYF. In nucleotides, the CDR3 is TGCGCCAGCAGCTCGTCACCGGGGGGCACAGATACGCAGTATTTT.

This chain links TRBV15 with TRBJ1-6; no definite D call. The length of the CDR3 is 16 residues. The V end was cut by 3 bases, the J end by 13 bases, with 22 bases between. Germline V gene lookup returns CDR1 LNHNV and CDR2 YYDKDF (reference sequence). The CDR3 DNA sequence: TGTGCCACCAGCAGGGACCGGGCCGACTTAGATGATCCCCTCCACTTT. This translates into CATSRDRADLDDPLHF.

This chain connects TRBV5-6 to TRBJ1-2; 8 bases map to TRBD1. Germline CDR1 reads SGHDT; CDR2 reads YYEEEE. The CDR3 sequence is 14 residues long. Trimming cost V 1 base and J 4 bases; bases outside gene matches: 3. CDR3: CASSLFTGGYGYTF. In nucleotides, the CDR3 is TGTGCCAGCAGCTTGTTCACAGGGGGCTATGGCTACACCTTC.

The CDR3: CASRFSGAEQYF. CDR3 sequence (DNA): TGTGCCAGCAGATTTAGCGGGGCCGAGCAGTACTTC. The genes are TRBV12-3 or TRBV12-4 and TRBJ2-7; 8 nucleotides agree with TRBD2. There are 12 residues in the CDR3. Losses at the gene ends were 6 bases for V and 6 bases for J; bases not matched to a gene: 4.

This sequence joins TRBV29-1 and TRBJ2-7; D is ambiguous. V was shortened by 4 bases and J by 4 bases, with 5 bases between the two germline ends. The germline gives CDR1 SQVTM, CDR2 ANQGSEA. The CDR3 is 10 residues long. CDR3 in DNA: TGCAGCGTTGGTGGGTACGAGCAGTACTTC. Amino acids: CSVGGYEQYF.

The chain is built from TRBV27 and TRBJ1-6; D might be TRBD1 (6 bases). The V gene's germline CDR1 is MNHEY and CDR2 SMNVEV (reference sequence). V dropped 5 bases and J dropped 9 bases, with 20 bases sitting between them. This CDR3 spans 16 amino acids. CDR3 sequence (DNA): TGTGCCAGCAGTCCGTCCCCAGGGGCACGCTTTTCACCCCTCCACTTT. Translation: CASSPSPGARFSPLHF.

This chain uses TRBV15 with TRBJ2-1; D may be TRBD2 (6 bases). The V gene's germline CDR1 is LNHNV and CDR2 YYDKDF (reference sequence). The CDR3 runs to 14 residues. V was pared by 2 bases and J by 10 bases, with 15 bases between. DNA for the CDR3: TGTGCCACCAGCAGATCAATCGGGGCGGGGGAGCAGTTCTTC. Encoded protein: CATSRSIGAGEQFF.

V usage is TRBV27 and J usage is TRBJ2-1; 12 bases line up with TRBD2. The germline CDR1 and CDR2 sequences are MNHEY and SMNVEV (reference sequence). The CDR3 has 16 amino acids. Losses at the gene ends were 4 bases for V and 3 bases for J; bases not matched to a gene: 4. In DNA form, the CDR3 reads TGTGCCAGCAGTTCCACTAGCGGGGGGCACTACAATGAGCAGTTCTTC. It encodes CASSSTSGGHYNEQFF.

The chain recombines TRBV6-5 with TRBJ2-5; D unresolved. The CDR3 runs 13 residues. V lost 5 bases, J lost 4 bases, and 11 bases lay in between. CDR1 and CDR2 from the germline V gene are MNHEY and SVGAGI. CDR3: CASSPSLGETQYF. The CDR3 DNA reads TGTGCCAGCAGTCCCTCCCTGGGAGAGACCCAGTACTTC.

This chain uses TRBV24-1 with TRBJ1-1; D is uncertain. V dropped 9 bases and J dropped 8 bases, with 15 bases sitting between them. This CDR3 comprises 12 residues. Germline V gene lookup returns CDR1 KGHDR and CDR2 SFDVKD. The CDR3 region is CATRPASGEAFF. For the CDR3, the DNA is TGTGCCACCCGTCCTGCGAGTGGGGAAGCTTTCTTT.

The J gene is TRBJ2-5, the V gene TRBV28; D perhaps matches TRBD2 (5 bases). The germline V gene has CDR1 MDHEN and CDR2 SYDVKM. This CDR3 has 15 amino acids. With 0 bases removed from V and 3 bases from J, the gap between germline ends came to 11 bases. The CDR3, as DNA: TGTGCCAGCAGTTTATGGAGGGCAGGAGAAGAGACCCAGTACTTC. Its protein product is CASSLWRAGEETQYF.

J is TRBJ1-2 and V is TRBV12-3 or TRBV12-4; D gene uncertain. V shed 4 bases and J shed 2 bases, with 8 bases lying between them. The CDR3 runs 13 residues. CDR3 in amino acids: CASSSPQNYGYTF. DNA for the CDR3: TGTGCCAGCAGTTCCCCACAGAACTATGGCTACACCTTC.

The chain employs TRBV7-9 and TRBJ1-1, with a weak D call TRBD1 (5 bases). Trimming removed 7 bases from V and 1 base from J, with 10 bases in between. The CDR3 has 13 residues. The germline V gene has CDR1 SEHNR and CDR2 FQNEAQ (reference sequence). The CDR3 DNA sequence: TGTGCCAGCAAACCGCAGGGGAACACTGAAGCTTTCTTT. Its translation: CASKPQGNTEAFF.

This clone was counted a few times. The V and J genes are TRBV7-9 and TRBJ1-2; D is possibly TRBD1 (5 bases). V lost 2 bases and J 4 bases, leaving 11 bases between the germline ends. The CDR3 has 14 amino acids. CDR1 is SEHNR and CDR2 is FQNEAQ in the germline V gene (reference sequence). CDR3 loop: CASSLRGWGYGYTF. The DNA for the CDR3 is TGTGCCAGCAGCTTAAGGGGATGGGGCTATGGCTACACCTTC.

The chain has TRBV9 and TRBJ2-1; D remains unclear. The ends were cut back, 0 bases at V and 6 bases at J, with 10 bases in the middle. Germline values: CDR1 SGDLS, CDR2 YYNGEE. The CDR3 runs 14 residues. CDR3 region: CASSVGGSLNEQFF. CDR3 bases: TGTGCCAGCAGCGTAGGTGGTAGCCTCAATGAGCAGTTCTTC.